This T cell receptor (beta chain) derives from a study of OX40 agonist ivuxolimab in advanced cancers. Background on the study: A diagnosis of hepatocellular carcinoma, melanoma, renal cell or head and neck cancer was present in dose-escalation patients. It was permissible to have had prior anti-PD-1, anti-PD-L1 or anti-CTLA-4 therapy, and around 40% had some.

The assay was immunoSEQ multiplex PCR, and TCRdb's table has in-frame clones only and misses some. The repertoire holds roughly 40,000 clones, 70% to 90% seen once, with around 17% in the top ten. This clone was observed many times. Germline-derived CDR1 and CDR2 are LNHDA and SQIVND (reference sequence). After removal of 7 bases from V and 2 bases from J, the junction contained 7 bases not matched to a gene. The CDR3 is 15 residues long. The genes are TRBV19 and TRBJ2-3; 9 nucleotides line up with TRBD2. This specimen was CD4+ or CD8+ T cells sorted from blood, taken in a trial of the OX40 agonist ivuxolimab. This receptor was taken from an adult with an advanced solid tumor such as melanoma, head and neck, liver or kidney cancer. CDR3 region: CASKPLAGDTDTQYF. The CDR3 coding sequence is TGTGCCAGTAAACCATTAGCGGGGGACACAGATACGCAGTATTTT.